A selection of T cell receptor beta chains follows, all from one sample in a study of cytomegalovirus exposure and HLA in healthy donors. Clones were read by immunoSEQ multiplex PCR, and TCRdb kept only the in-frame ones, dropping some. In the table there are approximately 160,000 clones, 80% of which are singletons. Sequences were obtained from PBMCs. The receptors come from a young man in good health and CMV-seropositive. CDR3s include the opening cysteine and the closing phenylalanine or tryptophan. A D gene is named only where the DNA matches it firmly. Rows give clone size only sometimes, using once, few, many, or a class for an expanded clone.

.,TRBV6-1,few,TRBJ1-1,TGTGCCAGCAGTACCCCAGTGAACACTGAAGCTTTCTTT,CASSTPVNTEAFF
TRBD1,TRBV6-5,.,TRBJ2-5,TGTGCCAGCAGCCGGGGACAGTGGGAGACCCAGTACTTC,CASSRGQWETQYF
.,TRBV2,.,TRBJ1-5,TGTGCCAGCAGTGAAGCGCTTCGGGGTAGCAATCAGCCCCAGCATTTT,CASSEALRGSNQPQHF
TRBD1,TRBV6-1,few,TRBJ1-5,TGTGCCAGCAGTGAAGATGGAGGACAGGGATATCAGCCCCAGCATTTT,CASSEDGGQGYQPQHF
.,TRBV19,few,TRBJ2-7,TGTGCCAGTAGCCTCTCCTCGGACATCTTCTACGAGCAGTACTTC,CASSLSSDIFYEQYF
TRBD2,TRBV2,.,TRBJ2-1,TGTGCAAGCGGCGGGGGTTCCTACAATGAGCAGTTCTTC,CASGGGSYNEQFF
.,TRBV6-5,.,TRBJ1-1,TGTGCCAGCAGCCGGGGGAACACTGAAGCTTTCTTT,CASSRGNTEAFF
.,TRBV5-1,.,TRBJ1-1,TGCGCCAGCAGCTTGAGGGGGAACACTGAAGCTTTCTTT,CASSLRGNTEAFF
TRBD1,TRBV7-3,once,TRBJ1-2,TGTGCCAGCAGCTTAATGGGGCAGGGGGCCGGCTATGGCTACACCTTC,CASSLMGQGAGYGYTF
TRBD1,TRBV7-8,.,TRBJ2-2,TGTGCCAGCAGCACCCGGACAGGGGCGCTCACCGGGGAGCTGTTTTTT,CASSTRTGALTGELFF
.,TRBV11-2,.,TRBJ1-1,TGTGCCAGCAGCTTAGTCCGGGCAAGGGGTGAAGCTTTCTTT,CASSLVRARGEAFF
TRBD2,TRBV27,.,TRBJ2-7,TGTGCCAGCAGACGAGATCGATCAAAAGCGGGAGGGTTCTACGAGCAGTACTTC,CASRRDRSKAGGFYEQYF
.,TRBV19,.,TRBJ1-4,TGTGCCAGTAAGAAAGAGATCGGGGTCGTGGAAAAACTGTTTTTT,CASKKEIGVVEKLFF
TRBD1,TRBV9,.,TRBJ2-1,TGTGCCAGCAGCCCCCCTTCCGGGACAGCGATCAATGAGCAGTTCTTC,CASSPPSGTAINEQFF
.,TRBV5-4,.,TRBJ2-2,TGTGCCAGCAGCTTGGCCTGGGCCTCGAACACCGGGGAGCTGTTTTTT,CASSLAWASNTGELFF
TRBD1,TRBV7-2,.,TRBJ2-5,TGTGCCAGCAGCTCCGGGACAGGGTTTTGGGAGACCCAGTACTTC,CASSSGTGFWETQYF
.,TRBV11-1,.,TRBJ1-1,TGTGCCAGCAGCAGCGAATCTTTTGGCACTGAAGCTTTCTTT,CASSSESFGTEAFF
.,TRBV6-5,few,TRBJ1-1,TGTGCCAGCAGTTACTCGGCAGGGTTGACTGAAGCTTTCTTT,CASSYSAGLTEAFF
TRBD2,TRBV10-3,.,TRBJ2-2,TGTGCCATCAAATCGACTAGCGGCGCGAACACCGGGGAGCTGTTTTTT,CAIKSTSGANTGELFF
.,TRBV7-9,once,TRBJ1-1,TGTGCCAGCAGCAGGACTGTGAACACTGAAGCTTTCTTT,CASSRTVNTEAFF
.,TRBV11-1,.,TRBJ2-3,TGTGCCAGCAGCTTAATTCGGGGGATTAGCACAGATACGCAGTATTTT,CASSLIRGISTDTQYF
TRBD1,TRBV28,few,TRBJ1-6,TGTGCCAGCAGTTGGACAGGGGAAATATATTCACCCCTCCACTTT,CASSWTGEIYSPLHF
.,TRBV7-9,.,TRBJ2-4,TGTGCCAGCAGCTTAAAAGGCATCAGAGGCAAAAACATTCAGTACTTC,CASSLKGIRGKNIQYF
TRBD2,TRBV29-1,.,TRBJ2-2,TGCAGCGTTGGGGCTAGCGGGATGAACACCGGGGAGCTGTTTTTT,CSVGASGMNTGELFF
.,TRBV30,.,TRBJ2-3,TGTGCCTGGCAGGGGTTCACAGATACGCAGTATTTT,CAWQGFTDTQYF
TRBD2,TRBV28,.,TRBJ2-6,TGTGCCAGCAGTTCGAAGTTATCAGCGGCAGCGGGGGTGGCCAACGTCCTGACTTTC,CASSSKLSAAAGVANVLTF
.,TRBV11-2,.,TRBJ2-7,TGTGCCAGCAGCCACATCTACGAGCAGTACTTC,CASSHIYEQYF
TRBD1,TRBV5-1,.,TRBJ1-1,TGCGCCAGCGGTGTGGTCAGGGGGGATTTCCCTGAAGCTTTCTTT,CASGVVRGDFPEAFF
TRBD1,TRBV7-2,.,TRBJ2-3,TGTGCCAGCAGCGACAGGGTTGGGGATACGCAGTATTTT,CASSDRVGDTQYF
.,TRBV6-1,.,TRBJ2-1,TGTGCCAGCAGTGAGGGGTGGGGGGACCGTCTTGTCAGAGGCGTGCAGTTCTTC,CASSEGWGDRLVRGVQFF
.,TRBV5-1,few,TRBJ2-7,TGCGCCAGCAGAAGGCTAGCGAATACCTACGAGCAGTACTTC,CASRRLANTYEQYF